The 20 T cell receptor beta chains presented below share a single source sample, sequenced in a study of blood T cell repertoires in COVID-19. Clones were sequenced by immunoSEQ multiplex PCR, and TCRdb holds only the in-frame ones, with some missing. The sample records some 100,000 clones, 70% to 90% being singletons. The sequenced sample consisted of peripheral blood. All receptors derive from a human donor in a cohort sampled during active COVID-19.

The chain has TRBV9 and TRBJ2-2, with D perhaps TRBD2 (7 bases). V was cut by 2 bases and J by 4 bases, with 18 bases left in between. This CDR3 has 17 residues. Germline-derived CDR1 and CDR2 are SGDLS and YYNGEE. CDR3 sequence reads: CASSVGGRQRRTGELFF. The CDR3 nucleotides read TGTGCCAGCAGCGTGGGGGGGCGCCAACGGCGCACCGGGGAGCTGTTTTTT.

This clone was counted a single time. The chain recombines TRBV15 with TRBJ1-5; no clear D gene. This CDR3 is 16 amino acids long. V was shortened by 5 bases and J by 0 bases, with 14 bases between the two germline ends. CDR1 and CDR2 (germline): LNHNV, YYDKDF (reference sequence). CDR3 region: CATSANSLGSNQPQHF. The CDR3 DNA reads as TGTGCCACCAGCGCGAACAGTCTGGGTAGCAATCAGCCCCAGCATTTT.

The chain combines TRBV7-9 with TRBJ2-3; D might be TRBD1 (6 bases). This CDR3 spans 14 amino acids. V shed 8 bases and J shed 2 bases, with 14 bases lying between them. Looked up from germline, CDR1 is SEHNR and CDR2 is FQNEAQ (reference sequence). The CDR3: CASFDRSITDTQYF. The CDR3 DNA is TGTGCCAGCTTCGACAGGTCTATCACAGATACGCAGTATTTT.

The chain carries TRBV6-2 or TRBV6-3 and TRBJ1-5; D call uncertain. The length of the CDR3 is 15 residues. V was cut by 5 bases and J by 1 base, with 12 bases left in between. Germline CDR1 reads MNHEY; CDR2 reads SVGEGT. CDR3 sequence (DNA): TGTGCCAGCAGTCCGCTTTTTGAGAGCAATCAGCCCCAGCATTTT. Encoded protein: CASSPLFESNQPQHF.

The V call is TRBV6-6, the J call TRBJ1-1, with 10 positions matching TRBD1. Germline CDR1 MNHNY, CDR2 SVGAGI (reference sequence). There are 16 residues in the CDR3. V lost 5 bases, J lost 0 bases, and 6 bases stayed unmatched. CDR3 in amino acids: CASSPGQGYLNTEAFF. The DNA for the CDR3 is TGTGCCAGCAGTCCGGGACAGGGGTATTTGAACACTGAAGCTTTCTTT.

The chain is built from TRBV10-3 and TRBJ2-7; tentative D call: TRBD1 (6 bases). The germline V gene encodes CDR1 ENHRY and CDR2 SYGVKD. The CDR3 sequence is 14 residues long. Trimming removed 6 bases from V and 0 bases from J, with 12 bases in between. Written as DNA, the CDR3 is TGTGCCATCAGGGACGCAGGGGACTCCTACGAGCAGTACTTC. It specifies CAIRDAGDSYEQYF.

The CDR3 sequence: CASSAERGAGTDTQYF. The CDR3 nucleotides are TGTGCCAGCAGCGCCGAGCGGGGGGCCGGCACAGATACGCAGTATTTT. The gene calls are TRBV9 and TRBJ2-3; TRBD2 agrees at 9 bases. The germline V gene has CDR1 SGDLS and CDR2 YYNGEE. CDR3 length: 16 amino acids. V lost 3 bases and J lost 1; bases outside the gene matches: 6.

The V gene is TRBV15, the J gene TRBJ2-7, with 15 bases that match TRBD2. Germline CDR1 and CDR2: LNHNV and YYDKDF (reference sequence). The CDR3 contains 15 residues. V lost 3 bases and J lost 4; bases outside the gene matches: 1. The CDR3 DNA is TGTGCCACCAGCAGGGGACTAGCGGGGGGTTACGAGCAGTACTTC. Its protein product is CATSRGLAGGYEQYF.

V gene TRBV27 combines with J gene TRBJ2-1; possibly TRBD2 for D (6 bases). The germline V and J ends were trimmed by 2 bases and 6 bases, with 17 bases remaining between them. Germline values: CDR1 MNHEY, CDR2 SMNVEV (reference sequence). CDR3 length equals 16 residues. The DNA for the CDR3 is TGTGCCAGCAGTTTAATTCCAGGGAGGAACGGCAATGAGCAGTTCTTC. Translation: CASSLIPGRNGNEQFF.

This chain uses TRBV18 with TRBJ2-5, with 7 positions matching TRBD2. Trimming cost V 3 bases and J 4 bases; bases outside gene matches: 5. The CDR3 consists of 14 residues. Germline assignment: CDR1 KGHSH and CDR2 LQKENI. The CDR3: CASSPRQRGETQYF. As DNA, the CDR3 is TGTGCCAGCTCACCCCGACAGCGGGGAGAGACCCAGTACTTC.

This chain uses TRBV4-1 with TRBJ1-1; 7 nucleotides match TRBD1. Germline V gives CDR1 MGHRA, CDR2 YSYEKL. Germline trimming cut 4 bases from V and 4 bases from J; bases unmatched to any gene: 0. CDR3 length equals 12 residues. The CDR3 sequence is CASSRQGTEAFF. As DNA, the CDR3 is TGCGCCAGCAGCCGACAGGGCACTGAAGCTTTCTTT.

V and J are TRBV5-1 and TRBJ2-1; a weak D match, TRBD2 (5 bases). The CDR3 has 14 amino acids. Germline values: CDR1 SGHRS, CDR2 YFSETQ. Trimming cost V 0 bases and J 9 bases, with 13 bases left between them. The CDR3 DNA reads as TGCGCCAGCAGCTTGGCCCCAGGAGGAGGTGAGCAGTTCTTC. Translation gives CASSLAPGGGEQFF.

V and J are TRBV7-3 and TRBJ1-6, with a possible D match to TRBD1 (6 bases). The CDR3 runs 14 residues. The V gene lost 1 base and the J gene lost 7 bases, with 8 bases spanning the gap. Germline V gene data show CDR1 as SGHTA and CDR2 as FQGTGA. This CDR3 reads CASSLRDTNSPLHF. In nucleotides, the CDR3 is TGTGCCAGCAGCTTAAGGGACACCAATTCACCCCTCCACTTT.

CDR3 region: CAISGQGLSPLHF. CDR3 in DNA: TGTGCCATCTCGGGACAGGGTTTATCACCCCTCCACTTT. The rearrangement joins TRBV2 to TRBJ1-6, with 9 positions matching TRBD1. Trimming took 10 bases from V and 10 from J; bases not matched to a gene: 8. CDR3 length equals 13 residues. Germline-derived CDR1 and CDR2 are SNHLY and FYNNEI.

The chain carries TRBV27 and TRBJ1-2, with 7 positions matching TRBD1. Germline values: CDR1 MNHEY, CDR2 SMNVEV (reference sequence). The junction had 6 bases not matched to a gene; V was cut back by 2 bases and J by 3 bases. The CDR3 length is 15 residues. The CDR3 protein is CASSLVGGLYYGYTF. CDR3 sequence (DNA): TGTGCCAGCAGTTTAGTAGGGGGCCTATACTATGGCTACACCTTC.

This clone came up once. This rearrangement joins TRBV5-4 to TRBJ2-3; TRBD2 might be the D (5 bases). V dropped 4 bases and J dropped 1 base, with 13 bases sitting between them. The CDR3 has 15 residues. Looked up from germline, CDR1 is SGHNT and CDR2 is YYREEE (reference sequence). The CDR3 coding sequence is TGTGCCAGCAGCCCGACTAATGGACGCACAGATACGCAGTATTTT. Amino acids: CASSPTNGRTDTQYF.

The V call is TRBV9, the J call TRBJ2-5; the D is unclear. This CDR3 has 14 amino acids. Trimming cost V 3 bases and J 1 base, with 10 bases left between them. Germline CDR1 and CDR2: SGDLS and YYNGEE. CDR3 nucleotide sequence: TGTGCCAGCAGCGCACAGATACTCCAAGAGACCCAGTACTTC. It specifies CASSAQILQETQYF. Based on the CDR3 plus reference TRBV9 and TRBJ2-5, the full variable domain is DSGVTQTPKHLITATGQRVTLRCSPRSGDLSVYWYQQSLDQGLQFLIQYYNGEERAKGNILERFSAQQFPDLHSELNLSSLELGDSALYFCASSAQILQETQYFGPGTRLLVL.

The rearrangement uses TRBV13 and TRBJ2-1, with D tentatively TRBD2 (5 bases). V lost 1 base and J 6 bases, leaving 7 bases between the germline ends. CDR1 is PRHDT, CDR2 FYEKMQ, per germline (reference sequence). The CDR3 loop spans 13 amino acids. This CDR3 reads CASSLDGGNEQFF. In nucleotides, the CDR3 is TGTGCCAGCAGCTTAGATGGAGGCAATGAGCAGTTCTTC.

The chain carries TRBV27 and TRBJ2-6; the D is unclear. Between the trimmed V and J ends, which lost 2 bases and 2 bases, there was a span of 10 bases. Germline lookup yields CDR1 MNHEY and CDR2 SMNVEV (reference sequence). The CDR3 loop spans 16 amino acids. Here the CDR3 reads CASSLGRNPGANVLTF. The CDR3 DNA reads TGTGCCAGCAGTTTAGGTAGAAACCCTGGGGCCAACGTCCTGACTTTC.

The gene calls are TRBV6-5 and TRBJ2-7, with D tentatively TRBD1 (8 bases). Germline V CDR1 and CDR2: MNHEY, SVGAGI. The CDR3 runs to 15 residues. Trimming took off 6 bases at V and 1 base at J, with 16 bases between the two ends. The CDR3 nucleotides are TGTGCCAGCAGGGTACAGGGGGGGGGTTCCTACGAGCAGTACTTC. Translated: CASRVQGGGSYEQYF.